The 3 T cell receptor beta chains listed next were all sequenced from one sample in a study of T cell responses to AZD1222 COVID-19 vaccine. TCRdb's table, derived via immunoSEQ multiplex PCR, lists solely in-frame clones and lacks some. This repertoire shows 55,000 to 80,000 clones, roughly 89% found once; its top ten account for 9.5% to 10%. The sequencing used peripheral blood, collected on day 0 of AZD1222 vaccination. The receptors here all came from an adult in good health.

This rearrangement joins TRBV7-2 to TRBJ1-5; 7 positions match TRBD1. The germline gives CDR1 SGHTA, CDR2 FQGNSA. J gave up 2 bases and V 5 bases, and 6 bases lay outside the gene matches. The CDR3 is 15 residues long. CDR3 coding DNA: TGTGCCAGCAGCCGTACTCAGGGGGGCAATCAGCCCCAGCATTTT. It is translated as CASSRTQGGNQPQHF.

This clone is medium-sized within its sample. This sequence joins TRBV4-2 and TRBJ2-2, with a possible D match to TRBD2 (6 bases). CDR3 length equals 17 residues. Germline values: CDR1 LGHNA, CDR2 YNFKEQ. V was trimmed by 1 base and J by 2 bases, leaving 14 bases between them. The CDR3 coding sequence is TGTGCCAGCAGCCAAGGCCCCGTTAGCGGTAACACCGGGGAGCTGTTTTTT. It is translated as CASSQGPVSGNTGELFF.

The chain links TRBV5-1 to TRBJ1-5; D uncertain. The CDR3 extends over 15 amino acids. Trimming pared 3 bases from V and 8 bases from J, leaving 18 bases between. CDR1 and CDR2 (germline): SGHRS, YFSETQ. For the CDR3, the DNA is TGCGCCAGCAGCTGGAGACCGGGATCAGTAGAGCCCCAGCATTTT. Its translation: CASSWRPGSVEPQHF.